This T cell receptor beta chain is from a study of T cell repertoires in cytomegalovirus infection. V was shortened by 3 bases and J by 0 bases, with 6 bases between the two germline ends. The CDR3 has 14 amino acids. Germline CDR1 SNHLY, CDR2 FYNNEI. This clonotype has ten or more counts. The antigen remains undetermined. TCRdb re-called the reads through MiXCR, storing one row per CDR3 protein. This repertoire shows about 150,000 distinct CDR3 sequences, approximately 30% found once; its top ten account for roughly 51%. This receptor was identified in a human donor in good health (CMV status not recorded). Some clones in this sample may be carry-over from other donors' samples. The material sequenced was CD8+ T cells from cultured PBMCs, taken from culture after CMV antigen stimulation. V usage is TRBV2 and J usage is TRBJ1-5; no reliable D call. CDR3 sequence (DNA): TGTGCCAGCAGTGACGCCTTTAGCAATCAGCCCCAGCATTTT. This codes for CASSDAFSNQPQHF.